The entry below gives a single T cell receptor (beta chain) sequence along with its context. What it binds is not known. The naive CD8 population came from CD45RO-negative cells selected for CCR7, without terminally differentiated effector memory CD45RA+ cells. The CDR3 extends over 14 amino acids. Germline V lookup: CDR1 SGDLS, CDR2 YYNGEE. After removal of 9 bases from V and 5 bases from J, the junction contained 9 bases not matched to a gene. The sample belongs to a study of shared clonotypes between healthy human individuals. Whole-study findings and limits: Compared with memory subsets, naive subsets generally had larger estimated richness. Four donors shared 5% to 5.5% of their naive CD4 clonotypes. Non-shared clonotypes displayed generation probabilities falling below those of clonotypes present in all four donors.

In the sorted-subset replicate PCRs, 150 to 250 ng DNA, tens of thousands of T cell genomes, was used. TCRdb's copy holds only in-frame clones and misses some; the assay was immunoSEQ multiplex PCR. This sample has about 2,200,000 clones, with approximately 94% found just once. The clonotype comes from a man between 18 and 35 years old in good health. Some clones in this sample may be carry-over from other donors' samples. The sequenced sample was naive CD8+ T cells from PBMCs. This chain connects TRBV9 to TRBJ2-7; the match to TRBD1 covers 12 bases. The CDR3 protein is CATSPGTGGHEQYF. CDR3 nucleotides: TGTGCCACCTCTCCCGGGACAGGGGGCCACGAGCAGTACTTC.